The clone carrying this T cell receptor (beta chain) showed up just once. Its antigen is unknown. Some clones are missing from TCRdb's copy, which holds only in-frame ones; the method was immunoSEQ multiplex PCR. The repertoire holds roughly 48,000 clones, with 80% to 85% as singletons. This entry is derived from a study of T cell clonotyping in hematopoietic cell transplantation. Study-wide context: Recipients' pretransplant samples followed cytoreduction.

Time point of the sample: recipient sample about 28 days before transplant, after cytoreduction. Samples: about 28 days before transplant, then days 30, 100 and 180 after. Trimming left V 2 bases short and J 0 bases short, with 8 bases between. CDR1 MDHEN and CDR2 SYDVKM come from the germline V gene. CDR3 length equals 14 residues. Study results and caveats: Pathologically expanded recipient clonotypes increased progressively from day 30 to day 180 as diversity fell.

This sample comprised peripheral blood mononuclear cells, obtained before stem cell transplant. The sequence was obtained from a man aged 60 to 69 with myelodysplastic syndrome. Some clones in this sample may be carry-over from other donors' samples. The genes are TRBV28 and TRBJ2-7; the D is unclear. CDR3 region: CASSLTDGSYEQYF. Here the CDR3 DNA reads TGTGCCAGCAGTTTAACCGACGGCTCCTACGAGCAGTACTTC.